This TCR beta chain was retrieved from a study of post-analysis software for immune sequencing data. In the study overall: Some patients lacked subtype; others had relapsing-remitting, secondary progressive or progressive-relapsing disease.

General study results and limits: Under F measure analysis, samples from one preparation batch co-clustered strongly. Controls significantly exceeded multiple sclerosis patients in normalized Chao1 diversity. In patients, TRBV5-6, TRBV5-1 and TRBV20-1 belonged to roughly five TRBV segments found more frequently than in controls.

Unique-molecular-identifier-tagged TCR beta cDNA libraries were used. A population of about 0.95 to 11 million T cells gave rise to about half a million cDNA molecules. TCRdb fed the PCR reads into MiXCR, producing one record per CDR3 protein. The sample has hundreds of thousands of distinct CDR3 sequences; less than 35% are singletons. This CDR3 contains 16 residues. V lost 4 bases and J lost 3; bases outside the gene matches: 8. Germline CDR1 and CDR2: LGHNA and YSLEER. With respect to this clonotype: Antigen unknown.

The chain couples TRBV4-3 to TRBJ2-7; 11 nucleotides match TRBD2. Sequencing was done on a sample of blood. This receptor was taken from a girl aged 5-17 years with multiple sclerosis. CDR3 sequence reads: CASSRGLAGGGYEQYF. In DNA, the CDR3 is TGCGCCAGCAGCCGAGGTTTAGCGGGAGGGGGCTACGAGCAGTACTTC.